These 15 T cell receptor beta chains originate from one sample sequenced in a study of shared clonotypes between healthy human individuals. Data came from immunoSEQ multiplex PCR; TCRdb stores just in-frame clones and leaves some out. The sample lists 450,000 to 500,000 clones; approximately 81% were seen once. The sequencing sample was made of PBMCs. The receptors originated from a woman aged 35 to 49 in good health. Some clones in this sample may be carry-over from other donors' samples.

CDR3 region: CASSLSGGLDEQYF. CDR3 nucleotide sequence: TGTGCCAGCAGTTTATCAGGGGGGCTCGACGAGCAGTACTTC. J is TRBJ2-7 and V is TRBV27; D is possibly TRBD1 or TRBD2 (6 bases each). The CDR3 extends over 14 amino acids. Trimming pared 0 bases from V and 5 bases from J, leaving 11 bases between. Germline V gives CDR1 MNHEY, CDR2 SMNVEV (reference sequence).

This chain links TRBV6-6 with TRBJ1-5, with D possibly matching TRBD1 (5 bases). The V and J ends lost 2 bases and 2 bases respectively, with 7 bases between them. The germline CDR1 and CDR2 sequences are MNHNY and SVGAGI (reference sequence). The CDR3 consists of 14 residues. Written as DNA, the CDR3 is TGTGCCAGCAGTTACGGGGGGGGCAATCAGCCCCAGCATTTT. This sequence encodes CASSYGGGNQPQHF.

This clone was seen many times. The identical CDR3 is also encoded by other nucleotide sequences in the sample. The chain uses TRBV28 and TRBJ2-2; D may be TRBD2 (6 bases). Germline CDR1 is MDHEN and CDR2 is SYDVKM. This CDR3 spans 14 amino acids. Trimming stripped 2 bases from V and 7 bases from J, with 11 bases between. The CDR3 loop reads CASSLALASGELFF. CDR3 bases: TGTGCCAGCAGTTTAGCACTAGCCAGCGGGGAGCTGTTTTTT. The variable domain in full, with the rest retrieved from reference TRBV28 and TRBJ2-2, is DVKVTQSSRYLVKRTGEKVFLECVQDMDHENMFWYRQDPGLGLRLIYFSYDVKMKEKGDIPEGYSVSREKKERFSLILESASTNQTSMYLCASSLALASGELFFGEGSRLTVL.

This clone has only one observation. The V and J genes are TRBV5-1 and TRBJ2-1; TRBD2 agrees at 11 bases. J was trimmed by 8 bases and V by 2 bases; bases with no gene match: 6. The CDR3 loop spans 15 amino acids. The germline V gene has CDR1 SGHRS and CDR2 YFSETQ. The CDR3, as DNA: TGCGCCAGCAGCTTCGCCGGGACTAGCGGCGATGAGCAGTTCTTC. Its protein is CASSFAGTSGDEQFF.

V is TRBV10-2 and J is TRBJ2-3, with 8 bases fitting TRBD2. J lost 3 bases, V lost 7 bases, and 6 bases had no gene match. This CDR3 spans 14 amino acids. Germline V gene sequence: CDR1 WSHSY, CDR2 SAAADI. CDR3 residues: CASTPAGVTDTQYF. CDR3 DNA sequence: TGCGCCAGCACCCCAGCGGGAGTAACAGATACGCAGTATTTT.

The chain is built from TRBV29-1 and TRBJ1-1; TRBD1 might be the D (6 bases). V dropped 4 bases and J dropped 3 bases, with 9 bases sitting between them. The CDR3 has 12 amino acids. From germline, CDR1 is SQVTM and CDR2 ANQGSEA. The CDR3 nucleotides are TGCAGCGTTGGGGGGGGCTACACTGAAGCTTTCTTT. Its translation: CSVGGGYTEAFF.

This clone was counted at least ten times. At the DNA level, this CDR3 is encoded by other sequences in the same sample as well. The V and J genes are TRBV7-9 and TRBJ2-5; maybe TRBD2 (6 bases). This CDR3 comprises 13 residues. The ends were cut back, 7 bases at V and 1 base at J, with 10 bases in the middle. Germline V lookup: CDR1 SEHNR, CDR2 FQNEAQ (reference sequence). DNA of the CDR3: TGTGCCAGCACCCTGGGGGGCCAAGAGACCCAGTACTTC. Amino acid sequence: CASTLGGQETQYF.

As to this clone: This likely stems from a read error, as it lies one base from a far larger clone. The J gene is TRBJ1-2, the V gene TRBV28; 8 bases are a match to TRBD1. Germline V gives CDR1 MDHEN, CDR2 SYDVKM. V gave up 6 bases and J gave up 9 bases; unmatched junction bases: 15. This CDR3 is 15 amino acids long. CDR3 in DNA: TGTGCCAGCAGACCCCCCGCAGGACAGGGTAGCAGCTACACCTTC. Protein: CASRPPAGQGSSYTF.

This chain uses TRBV5-6 with TRBJ1-5; possible D gene TRBD1, 6 bases. Trimming stripped 1 base from V and 4 bases from J, with 15 bases between. CDR1 is SGHDT, CDR2 YYEEEE, per germline. This CDR3 region has 16 residues. The CDR3 protein is CASSLTRLGQNQPQHF. CDR3 nucleotides: TGTGCCAGCAGCTTGACCCGACTGGGACAAAATCAGCCCCAGCATTTT.

CDR3 sequence (DNA): TGCGCCAGCAGCTCCGGGGGGACCTACAATGAGCAGTTCTTC. Protein: CASSSGGTYNEQFF. The J gene is TRBJ2-1, the V gene TRBV5-1, with 7 nucleotides matching TRBD2. V lost 3 bases to trimming and J lost 2 bases; unmatched junction nucleotides: 2. CDR3 length: 14 residues. Germline V CDR1 and CDR2: SGHRS, YFSETQ.

This chain uses TRBV2 with TRBJ1-1; a weak D match, TRBD1 (6 bases). Germline values: CDR1 SNHLY, CDR2 FYNNEI. CDR3 length: 12 residues. V was shortened by 7 bases and J by 7 bases, with 13 bases between the two germline ends. CDR3: CASMGAGSEAFF. The CDR3 DNA is TGTGCCAGCATGGGGGCAGGGAGTGAAGCTTTCTTT.

V usage is TRBV5-1 and J usage is TRBJ2-3; TRBD2 agrees at 7 bases. This CDR3 spans 13 amino acids. CDR1 is SGHRS, CDR2 YFSETQ, per germline. The V and J ends lost 5 bases and 3 bases, in that order; junction bases with no gene match: 3. CDR3 nucleotides: TGCGCCAGCAGGGCGGGAGAGACAGATACGCAGTATTTT. It codes for CASRAGETDTQYF.

V is TRBV7-6 and J is TRBJ1-2; D is unclear. CDR3 length equals 13 residues. Germline CDR1 reads SGHVS; CDR2 reads FNYEAQ. V dropped 4 bases and J dropped 8 bases, with 14 bases sitting between them. The CDR3 reads CASSSTERQGYTF. The CDR3 coding sequence is TGTGCCAGCAGCTCAACAGAAAGGCAAGGCTACACCTTC.

The chain joins TRBV29-1 to TRBJ1-4; no firm D call. CDR1 is SQVTM, CDR2 ANQGSEA, per germline. Between the trimmed V and J ends, which lost 0 bases and 9 bases, there was a span of 8 bases. This CDR3 has 12 amino acids. CDR3 coding DNA: TGCAGCGTTGAAGATCTACGAAAAAAACTGTTTTTT. Its translation is CSVEDLRKKLFF. The entire variable domain, with the rest obtained from reference TRBV29-1 and TRBJ1-4, is as follows: SAVISQKPSRDICQRGTSLTIQCQVDSQVTMMFWYRQQPGQSLTLIATANQGSEATYESGFVIDKFPISRPNLTFSTLTVSNMSPEDSSIYLCSVEDLRKKLFFGSGTQLSVL.

CDR3 sequence: CASGLRLDTQYF. The CDR3 coding sequence is TGTGCTAGTGGTTTGAGGCTAGATACGCAGTATTTT. The chain employs TRBV12-5 and TRBJ2-3; D call uncertain. The CDR3 extends over 12 amino acids. V shed 2 bases and J shed 5 bases, with 5 bases lying between them. Germline V gene lookup returns CDR1 LGHNT and CDR2 FRNRAP.